These 17 T cell receptor beta chains share one sample of origin, sequenced in a study of blood T cell repertoires in COVID-19. Only in-frame clones appear in the TCRdb table, and some are missing; sequencing was by immunoSEQ multiplex PCR. Altogether 60,000 or so clones are present, around 87% being singletons, with the ten largest covering approximately 13%. Input material: peripheral blood. Receptors originate from a man between 60 and 75 years old with active COVID-19.

The sample holds one count of this clone. The J gene is TRBJ1-6, the V gene TRBV4-1, with 9 bases identical to TRBD1. V shed 5 bases, J shed 7 bases, and the junction held 9 bases outside the gene matches. This CDR3 comprises 16 residues. In germline, CDR1 is MGHRA, CDR2 YSYEKL. CDR3 DNA sequence: TGCGCCAGCAGCTTCTCAACAGGGGGCAGAAATTCACCCCTCCACTTT. The encoded protein is CASSFSTGGRNSPLHF.

The chain uses TRBV27 and TRBJ2-5, with D possibly being TRBD1 (6 bases). The germline V gene encodes CDR1 MNHEY and CDR2 SMNVEV (reference sequence). V was trimmed by 4 bases and J by 2 bases, leaving 11 bases between them. The CDR3 runs to 14 residues. CDR3 loop: CASSYDRKQETQYF. For the CDR3, the DNA is TGTGCCAGCAGTTATGACAGGAAACAAGAGACCCAGTACTTC.

This sequence joins TRBV9 and TRBJ1-1, with 7 bases lining up with TRBD1. Trimming cost V 1 base and J 5 bases; bases outside gene matches: 5. Germline CDR1 reads SGDLS; CDR2 reads YYNGEE. This CDR3 is built from 14 residues. CDR3 region: CASSVHRGSTEAFF. As DNA, the CDR3 is TGTGCCAGCAGCGTACACAGGGGAAGTACTGAAGCTTTCTTT. The full variable domain, rest sourced from reference TRBV9 and TRBJ1-1, is DSGVTQTPKHLITATGQRVTLRCSPRSGDLSVYWYQQSLDQGLQFLIQYYNGEERAKGNILERFSAQQFPDLHSELNLSSLELGDSALYFCASSVHRGSTEAFFGQGTRLTVV.

The rearrangement uses TRBV2 and TRBJ2-2, with D perhaps matching TRBD2 (5 bases). Germline CDR1 and CDR2: SNHLY and FYNNEI. CDR3 length: 17 amino acids. V dropped 6 bases and J dropped 5 bases, with 22 bases sitting between them. The CDR3 region is CASRARLGRPGTGELFF. The CDR3 nucleotides read TGTGCCAGCAGGGCCCGTCTAGGGAGACCGGGTACCGGGGAGCTGTTTTTT. The entire variable domain, with the rest obtained from reference TRBV2 and TRBJ2-2, is as follows: EPEVTQTPSHQVTQMGQEVILRCVPISNHLYFYWYRQILGQKVEFLVSFYNNEISEKSEIFDDQFSVERPDGSNFTLKIRSTKLEDSAMYFCASRARLGRPGTGELFFGEGSRLTVL.

This chain connects TRBV2 to TRBJ2-2; the D gene is possibly TRBD1 (6 bases). Trimming pared 5 bases from V and 8 bases from J, leaving 15 bases between. CDR1 SNHLY and CDR2 FYNNEI come from the germline V gene. CDR3 length equals 14 residues. The CDR3 loop reads CASSRTAADGELFF. CDR3 bases: TGTGCCAGCAGTAGGACAGCCGCGGATGGGGAGCTGTTTTTT.

This chain links TRBV5-4 with TRBJ2-5; D remains unclear. The CDR3 is 14 residues long. Per the germline V gene, CDR1 is SGHNT and CDR2 is YYREEE (reference sequence). V shed 2 bases and J shed 2 bases, with 10 bases lying between them. The CDR3 region is CASSFPGVQETQYF. Here the CDR3 DNA reads TGTGCCAGCAGCTTCCCGGGTGTACAAGAGACCCAGTACTTC.

This clone appeared once. The gene calls are TRBV27 and TRBJ2-7; maybe TRBD1 (7 bases). Germline V lookup: CDR1 MNHEY, CDR2 SMNVEV (reference sequence). This CDR3 comprises 15 residues. V shed 6 bases and J shed 1 base, with 16 bases lying between them. CDR3 in amino acids: CASRSRQGGSYEQYF. The CDR3 DNA reads as TGTGCCAGCAGGAGCCGGCAGGGGGGATCCTACGAGCAGTACTTC.

The CDR3 nucleotides are TGTGCCAGCAGTGAATTGGGGGGGGCAGGGGAAAAACTGTTTTTT. Its protein product is CASSELGGAGEKLFF. This chain connects TRBV25-1 to TRBJ1-4, with TRBD1 as a possible D gene (6 bases). V lost 1 base and J 8 bases, leaving 14 bases between the germline ends. The CDR3 length is 15 residues. Germline CDR1 and CDR2: MGHDK and SYGVNS.

The chain joins TRBV19 to TRBJ1-5, with 7 bases matching TRBD1. J was trimmed by 11 bases and V by 1 base; bases with no gene match: 8. The CDR3 has 14 amino acids. Germline V gene lookup returns CDR1 LNHDA and CDR2 SQIVND (reference sequence). In DNA form, the CDR3 reads TGTGCCAGTAGTATAGGGGGACAGACCTACGCCCAGCATTTT. It specifies CASSIGGQTYAQHF.

CDR3 in amino acids: CASSSLERTGTEAFF. The CDR3 DNA is TGTGCCAGCAGCTCCTTAGAGCGGACAGGAACGGAGGCTTTCTTT. The V gene is TRBV7-9, the J gene TRBJ1-1, with 7 bases aligning to TRBD1. The V gene end was trimmed by 4 bases and the J gene end by 11 bases; junction bases not matched to a gene: 16. Germline values: CDR1 SEHNR, CDR2 FQNEAQ (reference sequence). CDR3 length: 15 residues. Combining the CDR3 with reference TRBV7-9 and TRBJ1-1 gives the whole variable domain DTGVSQNPRHKITKRGQNVTFRCDPISEHNRLYWYRQTLGQGPEFLTYFQNEAQLEKSRLLSDRFSAERPKGSFSTLEIQRTEQGDSAMYLCASSSLERTGTEAFFGQGTRLTVV.

The rearrangement links TRBV28 to TRBJ1-1; maybe TRBD1 (5 bases). The germline V and J ends were trimmed by 10 bases and 6 bases, with 18 bases remaining between them. CDR1 and CDR2 (germline): MDHEN, SYDVKM. CDR3 size: 13 residues. CDR3 protein: CATGGPLSSEAFF. As DNA, the CDR3 is TGTGCCACCGGGGGTCCTCTCTCTTCTGAAGCTTTCTTT.

V and J are TRBV2 and TRBJ2-1, with 10 nucleotides matching TRBD1. CDR1 SNHLY and CDR2 FYNNEI come from the germline V gene. The CDR3 has 14 residues. With 4 bases clipped from V and 7 bases from J, the junction kept 4 bases outside the gene matches. CDR3 region: CASSVDRGGNEQFF. In nucleotides, the CDR3 is TGTGCCAGCAGTGTGGACAGGGGGGGGAATGAGCAGTTCTTC.

This chain connects TRBV7-2 to TRBJ2-5, with no clear D. The germline V gene has CDR1 SGHTA and CDR2 FQGNSA. V lost 7 bases and J 1 base, leaving 7 bases between the germline ends. The CDR3 totals 12 residues. CDR3 in DNA: TGTGCCAGCACCCGGTCCCAAGAGACCCAGTACTTC. Its translation: CASTRSQETQYF.

V and J are TRBV19 and TRBJ2-7; D is perhaps TRBD1 (5 bases). Trimming left V 4 bases short and J 0 bases short, with 7 bases between. The germline gives CDR1 LNHDA, CDR2 SQIVND (reference sequence). The CDR3 has 13 amino acids. The DNA for the CDR3 is TGTGCCAGTAGTAAGACAGCCTCCTACGAGCAGTACTTC. Residues: CASSKTASYEQYF.

CDR3 in DNA: TGTGCCAGCAGTCTTGTCTACGAGCAGTACTTC. This translates into CASSLVYEQYF. The V call is TRBV6-5, the J call TRBJ2-7; D is unresolved. Between the trimmed V and J ends, which lost 5 bases and 3 bases, there was a span of 5 bases. Germline loops: CDR1 MNHEY, CDR2 SVGAGI. The CDR3 totals 11 residues.

V and J are TRBV10-1 and TRBJ2-7; TRBD2 agrees at 10 bases. The germline CDR1 and CDR2 sequences are WNHNN and SYGVQD (reference sequence). The CDR3 sequence is 17 residues long. Trimming at V came to 7 bases and at J to 1 base, leaving 13 bases not matched to a gene. CDR3 bases: TGCGCCAGCATCCGACCGCTAGCGGGAGTTATGTCCTACGAGCAGTACTTC. Protein product: CASIRPLAGVMSYEQYF.

In its sample, this clone was seen once. CDR3: CSASLRPNSYEQYF. CDR3 nucleotides: TGCAGTGCTAGTCTGCGGCCGAACTCCTACGAGCAGTACTTC. The chain recombines TRBV20-1 with TRBJ2-7; D is undetermined. The germline CDR1 and CDR2 sequences are DFQATT and SNEGSKA (reference sequence). CDR3 length: 14 residues. V was clipped by 3 bases and J by 0 bases, with 12 bases between them.